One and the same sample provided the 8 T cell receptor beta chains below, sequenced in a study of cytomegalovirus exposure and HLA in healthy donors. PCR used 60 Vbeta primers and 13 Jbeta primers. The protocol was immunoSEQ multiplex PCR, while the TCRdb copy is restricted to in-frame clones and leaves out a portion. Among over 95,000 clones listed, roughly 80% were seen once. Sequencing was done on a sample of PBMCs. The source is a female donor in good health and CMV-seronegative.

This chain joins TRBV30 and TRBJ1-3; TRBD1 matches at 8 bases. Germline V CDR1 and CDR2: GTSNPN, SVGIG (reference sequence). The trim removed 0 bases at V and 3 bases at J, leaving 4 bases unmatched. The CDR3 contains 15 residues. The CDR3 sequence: CAWSVLQGVGNTIYF. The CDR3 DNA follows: TGTGCCTGGAGTGTGCTACAGGGGGTTGGAAACACCATATATTTT. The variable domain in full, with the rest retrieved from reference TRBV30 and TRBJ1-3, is SQTIHQWPATLVQPVGSPLSLECTVEGTSNPNLYWYRQAAGRGLQLLFYSVGIGQISSEVPQNLSASRPQDRQFILSSKKLLLSDSGFYLCAWSVLQGVGNTIYFGEGSWLTVV.

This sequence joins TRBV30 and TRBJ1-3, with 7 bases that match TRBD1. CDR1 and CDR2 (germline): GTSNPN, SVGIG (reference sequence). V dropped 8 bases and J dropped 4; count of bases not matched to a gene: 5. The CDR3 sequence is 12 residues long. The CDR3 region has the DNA TGTGCCACGGGACAGCAAGGAAACACCATATATTTT. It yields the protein CATGQQGNTIYF.

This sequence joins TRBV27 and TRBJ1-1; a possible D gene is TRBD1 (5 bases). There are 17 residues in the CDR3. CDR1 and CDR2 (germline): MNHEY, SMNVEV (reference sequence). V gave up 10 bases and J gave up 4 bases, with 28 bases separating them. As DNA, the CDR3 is TGTGCCACCTGTCGCGGGGGAGGGATAGGGCAGAGCACTGAAGCTTTCTTT. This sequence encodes CATCRGGGIGQSTEAFF.

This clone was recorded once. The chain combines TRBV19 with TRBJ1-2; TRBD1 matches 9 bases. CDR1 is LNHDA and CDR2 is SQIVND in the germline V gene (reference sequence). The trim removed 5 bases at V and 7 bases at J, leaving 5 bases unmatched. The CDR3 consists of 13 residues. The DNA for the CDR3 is TGTGCCAGTAGTGTTGGACAGGGGCCTGGCTACACCTTC. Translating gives CASSVGQGPGYTF.

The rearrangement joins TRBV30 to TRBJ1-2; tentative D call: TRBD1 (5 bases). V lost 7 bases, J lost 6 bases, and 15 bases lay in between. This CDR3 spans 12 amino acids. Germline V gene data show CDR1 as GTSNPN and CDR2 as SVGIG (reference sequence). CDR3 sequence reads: CASYSQGNGYTF. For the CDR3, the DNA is TGTGCCTCATATTCCCAGGGCAATGGCTACACCTTC. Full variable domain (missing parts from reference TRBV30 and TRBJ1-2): SQTIHQWPATLVQPVGSPLSLECTVEGTSNPNLYWYRQAAGRGLQLLFYSVGIGQISSEVPQNLSASRPQDRQFILSSKKLLLSDSGFYLCASYSQGNGYTFGSGTRLTVV.

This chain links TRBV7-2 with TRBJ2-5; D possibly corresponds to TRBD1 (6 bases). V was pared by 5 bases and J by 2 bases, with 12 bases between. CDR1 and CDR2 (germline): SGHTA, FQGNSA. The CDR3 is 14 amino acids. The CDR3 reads CASSPGASQETQYF. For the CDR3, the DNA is TGTGCCAGCAGCCCAGGGGCTAGTCAAGAGACCCAGTACTTC.

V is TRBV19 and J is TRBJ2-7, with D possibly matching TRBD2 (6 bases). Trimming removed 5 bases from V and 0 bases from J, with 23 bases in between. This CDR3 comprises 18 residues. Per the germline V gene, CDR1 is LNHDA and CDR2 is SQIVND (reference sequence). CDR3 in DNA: TGTGCCAGTAGTGACGCTGGCGGGGTGTCAGCGAACTCCTACGAGCAGTACTTC. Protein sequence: CASSDAGGVSANSYEQYF. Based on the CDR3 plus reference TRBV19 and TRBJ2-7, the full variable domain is DGGITQSPKYLFRKEGQNVTLSCEQNLNHDAMYWYRQDPGQGLRLIYYSQIVNDFQKGDIAEGYSVSREKKESFPLTVTSAQKNPTAFYLCASSDAGGVSANSYEQYFGPGTRLTVT.

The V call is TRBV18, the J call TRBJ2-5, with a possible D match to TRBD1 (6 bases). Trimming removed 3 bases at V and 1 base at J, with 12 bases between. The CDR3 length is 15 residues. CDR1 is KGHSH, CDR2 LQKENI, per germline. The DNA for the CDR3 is TGTGCCAGCTCACCTCTCCAGGGGTCCCAAGAGACCCAGTACTTC. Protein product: CASSPLQGSQETQYF.